The rows below give T cell receptor beta chains drawn from one sample of a study of blood T cell repertoires in COVID-19. This table comes from immunoSEQ multiplex PCR, and its TCRdb copy is limited to in-frame clones, with some not included. The data hold about 36,000 clones, with 80% to 90% observed a single time. Sequencing was done on a sample of peripheral blood. These receptors were collected from a human donor in a cohort sampled during active or convalescent COVID-19. The donor label of this sample is uncertain. Both conserved end residues are part of each CDR3.

j_call v_call cdr3_aa
TRBJ1-5 TRBV6-5 CASILTDNQPQHF
TRBJ1-1 TRBV6-5 CASGKTQGFEAFF
TRBJ2-7 TRBV27 CASSLGAGGYEQYF
TRBJ2-5 TRBV25-1 CRREGRGETQYF
TRBJ1-6 TRBV18 CASSVRAGSPLHF
TRBJ1-2 TRBV19 CASSRGISNYGYTF
TRBJ1-4 TRBV7-9 CASSSGLPEKLFF
TRBJ2-1 TRBV9 CASSVGAGYYNEQFF
TRBJ1-6 TRBV19 CAISAGPGALHF
TRBJ2-1 TRBV6-5 CASSPSDRAGEQFF
TRBJ1-1 TRBV5-5 CASSTQGAMNTEAFF